Below are 28 T cell receptor beta chains sequenced from a single sample in a study of blood T cell repertoires in COVID-19. Clones were sequenced by immunoSEQ multiplex PCR, and TCRdb holds only the in-frame ones, with some missing. The table has 68,000 or so clones, over 60% seen once. Sequencing was performed on peripheral blood. Source of these receptors: a human donor in a cohort sampled during active COVID-19.

V is TRBV10-3 and J is TRBJ1-6, with unresolved D. Germline CDR1 is ENHRY and CDR2 is SYGVKD. The V gene lost 3 bases and the J gene lost 7 bases, with 10 bases spanning the gap. This CDR3 has 14 residues. The CDR3, as DNA: TGTGCCATCAGTGAAAAGGGAGTAAATTCACCCCTCCACTTT. This gives the protein CAISEKGVNSPLHF.

The chain recombines TRBV6-5 with TRBJ2-7, with TRBD1 matching over 8 bases. The germline gives CDR1 MNHEY, CDR2 SVGAGI. The CDR3 runs to 15 residues. The ends lost 6 bases at V and 2 bases at J; junction bases unmatched: 9. The CDR3 region is CASRYTGQAPYEQYF. The CDR3 DNA reads as TGTGCCAGCAGATATACGGGACAGGCGCCCTACGAGCAGTACTTC.

This clone has more than one count but fewer than ten. The chain carries TRBV2 and TRBJ2-1; TRBD1 aligns across 9 bases. Germline loops: CDR1 SNHLY, CDR2 FYNNEI. This CDR3 contains 15 residues. Trimming cost V 6 bases and J 8 bases; bases outside gene matches: 11. In DNA, the CDR3 is TGTGCCAGCAGAAAGGGGACAGGGACCCCCCATGAGCAGTTCTTC. Translation: CASRKGTGTPHEQFF.

This clone was counted a few times. The chain joins TRBV2 to TRBJ2-2, with 15 nucleotides matching TRBD2. Germline V CDR1 and CDR2: SNHLY, FYNNEI. V shed 6 bases, J shed 2 bases, and the junction held 4 bases outside the gene matches. CDR3 size: 17 residues. The CDR3 spells CASSSGLAGGNTGELFF. The CDR3 DNA sequence: TGTGCCAGCAGCTCGGGACTAGCGGGGGGTAACACCGGGGAGCTGTTTTTT.

This chain links TRBV19 with TRBJ1-1; TRBD1 aligns across 11 bases. CDR1 and CDR2 (germline): LNHDA, SQIVND (reference sequence). The CDR3 runs to 15 residues. J was trimmed by 5 bases and V by 5 bases; bases with no gene match: 7. CDR3 nucleotides: TGTGCCAGTAGTTCGGACAGGGGGCGGGATACTGAAGCTTTCTTT. Its translation is CASSSDRGRDTEAFF.

This clone was detected many times. The J gene is TRBJ2-6, the V gene TRBV7-2, with TRBD2 identical over 10 bases. Trimming took 11 bases from V and 0 from J; bases not matched to a gene: 13. The CDR3 has 18 amino acids. Germline CDR1 SGHTA, CDR2 FQGNSA. The CDR3 DNA follows: TGTGCCTCCTCAAAGCGGGGGGGCTCTCTCTCTGGGGCCAACGTCCTGACTTTC. It yields the protein CASSKRGGSLSGANVLTF.

This rearrangement joins TRBV11-2 to TRBJ2-7; no clear D. Germline V gene lookup returns CDR1 SGHAT and CDR2 FQNNGV. CDR3 length: 14 residues. V was cut by 0 bases and J by 7 bases, with 13 bases left in between. CDR3 DNA sequence: TGTGCCAGCAGCTTAGATTGGCTTGGCCAGGAGCAGTACTTC. It translates to CASSLDWLGQEQYF.

The chain recombines TRBV2 with TRBJ2-3; 8 nucleotides match TRBD2. CDR1 and CDR2 from the germline V gene are SNHLY and FYNNEI. The CDR3 runs 15 residues. The junction had 9 bases not matched to a gene; V was cut back by 8 bases and J by 2 bases. DNA of the CDR3: TGTGCCAGCGGGGGGGGGACTAGTTCCACAGATACGCAGTATTTT. Translated: CASGGGTSSTDTQYF.

The V and J genes are TRBV3-1 (or the pseudogene TRBV3-2) and TRBJ2-5; D gene uncertain. The germline gives CDR1 LGHDT, CDR2 YNNKEL (reference sequence). Trimming shortened V by 1 base and J by 5 bases, and 8 bases separated the two germline ends. This CDR3 contains 13 residues. The CDR3 is CASSQGAAETQYF. In nucleotides, the CDR3 is TGTGCCAGCAGCCAAGGCGCGGCGGAGACCCAGTACTTC.

V usage is TRBV3-1 (or the pseudogene TRBV3-2) and J usage is TRBJ2-5, with 11 bases matching TRBD2. The junction had 12 bases not matched to a gene; V was cut back by 2 bases and J by 7 bases. This CDR3 has 17 residues. Germline V gene data show CDR1 as LGHDT and CDR2 as YNNKEL (reference sequence). The CDR3 protein is CASSQSTSGRSGRTQYF. The CDR3 region has the DNA TGTGCCAGCAGCCAATCAACTAGCGGGAGATCGGGACGGACCCAGTACTTC.

V is TRBV11-2 and J is TRBJ2-2; D is uncertain. The germline V gene has CDR1 SGHAT and CDR2 FQNNGV. With 0 bases removed from V and 5 bases from J, the gap between germline ends came to 7 bases. The CDR3 is 14 residues long. The CDR3 is CASSLERWTGELFF. As DNA, the CDR3 is TGTGCCAGCAGCTTAGAGAGGTGGACCGGGGAGCTGTTTTTT.

The chain carries TRBV30 and TRBJ2-5; no firm D call. The CDR3 loop spans 13 amino acids. With 4 bases removed from V and 0 bases from J, the gap between germline ends came to 9 bases. CDR1 and CDR2 from the germline V gene are GTSNPN and SVGIG (reference sequence). CDR3 coding DNA: TGTGCCTGGACTTACCGGTACCAAGAGACCCAGTACTTC. Its translation is CAWTYRYQETQYF.

In DNA form, the CDR3 reads TGTGCCAGCAGTTACTCGAGGGTCGGGGAGCTGTTTTTT. This encodes CASSYSRVGELFF. The V call is TRBV6-2 or TRBV6-3, the J call TRBJ2-2; perhaps TRBD2 as D (5 bases). Germline lookup yields CDR1 MNHEY and CDR2 SVGEGT. Trimming cost V 0 bases and J 7 bases, with 6 bases left between them. The CDR3 length is 13 residues.

The chain links TRBV28 to TRBJ2-3; 7 positions match TRBD1. Per the germline V gene, CDR1 is MDHEN and CDR2 is SYDVKM. There are 13 residues in the CDR3. With V trimmed by 6 bases and J by 3 bases, 3 bases remained unmatched. CDR3 protein: CASSGRGTDTQYF. The CDR3 DNA is TGTGCCAGCAGCGGCAGGGGGACAGATACGCAGTATTTT.

The chain links TRBV10-3 to TRBJ1-1; TRBD1 might be the D (6 bases). Deletions cut 10 bases from V and 0 bases from J, with 12 bases between. This CDR3 region has 13 residues. Germline CDR1 and CDR2: ENHRY and SYGVKD. The CDR3 loop is CASQQGMNTEAFF. The CDR3 DNA reads TGTGCCAGCCAACAGGGTATGAACACTGAAGCTTTCTTT.

This sequence joins TRBV28 and TRBJ1-1; 8 bases match TRBD1. Losses at the gene ends were 1 base for V and 11 bases for J; bases not matched to a gene: 15. Per germline, CDR1 MDHEN and CDR2 SYDVKM. The CDR3 consists of 16 residues. The CDR3, as DNA: TGTGCCAGCAGTTTATCGGGGATAGGACAGGGTAGTGGCGCTTTCTTT. This translates into CASSLSGIGQGSGAFF.

The genes are TRBV7-9 and TRBJ2-7; no firm D call. The CDR3 runs 11 residues. Germline V gene data show CDR1 as SEHNR and CDR2 as FQNEAQ (reference sequence). V dropped 1 base and J dropped 8 bases, with 6 bases sitting between them. CDR3 nucleotide sequence: TGTGCCAGCAGCTTAGACATCAAGCAGTACTTC. It encodes CASSLDIKQYF.

This clone was counted once. The chain carries TRBV14 and TRBJ2-7; D is perhaps TRBD2 (6 bases). V shed 1 base and J shed 2 bases, with 12 bases lying between them. Germline CDR1 reads SGHDN; CDR2 reads FVKESK. The CDR3 runs 15 residues. CDR3 region: CASSQGGSGPYEQYF. The CDR3 DNA follows: TGTGCCAGCAGCCAAGGAGGTAGCGGTCCCTACGAGCAGTACTTC.

A word on this clone: This sample also contains other DNA sequences that code for the same CDR3. The genes are TRBV28 and TRBJ1-2, with unresolved D. The CDR3 length is 11 residues. Trimming shortened V by 3 bases and J by 6 bases, and 5 bases separated the two germline ends. The germline gives CDR1 MDHEN, CDR2 SYDVKM. The CDR3 DNA sequence: TGTGCCAGCAGTTTTCGGGATGGCTACACCTTC. Translating it yields CASSFRDGYTF.

V and J are TRBV6-2 or TRBV6-3 and TRBJ1-2; a possible D gene is TRBD1 (5 bases). There are 13 residues in the CDR3. The germline V gene encodes CDR1 MNHEY and CDR2 SVGEGT. The ends were cut back, 5 bases at V and 7 bases at J, with 14 bases in the middle. CDR3 region: CASSATGYGGYTF. The CDR3 region has the DNA TGTGCCAGCAGTGCAACAGGCTACGGTGGCTACACCTTC.

J is TRBJ1-1 and V is TRBV29-1; D is uncertain. This CDR3 is 13 amino acids long. Germline V lookup: CDR1 SQVTM, CDR2 ANQGSEA. V lost 6 bases to trimming and J lost 5 bases, with 16 bases between them. Written as DNA, the CDR3 is TGCAGCGTAACGGGGTTTGGGGAGACTGAAGCTTTCTTT. Encoded protein: CSVTGFGETEAFF.

As for this clone: This specimen includes other DNA sequences encoding the same CDR3. The chain couples TRBV18 to TRBJ2-1, with 7 bases identical to TRBD1. The CDR3 spans 13 residues. The V gene's germline CDR1 is KGHSH and CDR2 LQKENI. Losses at the gene ends were 3 bases for V and 5 bases for J; bases not matched to a gene: 1. This CDR3 reads CASSPGQDNEQFF. The CDR3 DNA follows: TGTGCCAGCTCACCCGGACAGGACAATGAGCAGTTCTTC.

The chain is built from TRBV23-1 and TRBJ2-7; 10 bases are shared with TRBD2. Being an ORF, TRBV23-1 has a function that is uncertain. V shed 4 bases and J 3 bases; nucleotides not matched to a gene: 6. The CDR3 runs 15 residues. This chain's CDR3 is CASSRPGLAFYEQYF. The DNA for the CDR3 is TGCGCCAGCAGTCGGCCGGGACTAGCGTTCTACGAGCAGTACTTC.

This clone was detected once. This chain links TRBV4-1 with TRBJ1-2; 9 positions agree with TRBD1. Germline lookup yields CDR1 MGHRA and CDR2 YSYEKL. The CDR3 has 15 amino acids. Trimming took 4 bases from V and 4 from J; bases not matched to a gene: 7. CDR3 in DNA: TGCGCCAGCAGCCTAGAACTGACAGGGGGCTATGGCTACACCTTC. It specifies CASSLELTGGYGYTF.

The chain carries TRBV28 and TRBJ1-1; D unresolved. V lost 3 bases to trimming and J lost 6 bases, with 8 bases between them. Germline CDR1 MDHEN, CDR2 SYDVKM. The CDR3 has 12 residues. DNA of the CDR3: TGTGCCAGCAGTTTGGTACGCGCTGAAGCTTTCTTT. Amino acids: CASSLVRAEAFF.

The gene calls are TRBV27 and TRBJ1-3, with TRBD1 as a possible D gene (5 bases). The CDR3 totals 12 residues. The germline V gene encodes CDR1 MNHEY and CDR2 SMNVEV (reference sequence). V was pared by 8 bases and J by 4 bases, with 9 bases between. The CDR3 spells CASQGLGNTIYF. The DNA for the CDR3 is TGTGCCAGCCAGGGTCTCGGAAACACCATATATTTT.

V is TRBV15 and J is TRBJ2-3, with D uncertain. The CDR3 runs 13 residues. Between the trimmed V and J ends, which lost 3 bases and 2 bases, there was a span of 6 bases. The germline gives CDR1 LNHNV, CDR2 YYDKDF (reference sequence). The CDR3 is CATSSTDTDTQYF. CDR3 bases: TGTGCCACCAGCAGTACAGACACAGATACGCAGTATTTT.

Regarding this clone: One junction end does not reproduce the germline sequence, and a read error may be involved. The chain recombines TRBV27 with TRBJ2-7; the match to TRBD2 covers 15 bases. CDR1 and CDR2 (germline): MNHEY, SMNVEV (reference sequence). This CDR3 contains 15 residues. The CDR3 reads CASSLSGTSGRPVNF. CDR3 nucleotides: TGTGCCAGCAGTTTATCCGGGACTAGCGGGAGGCCGGTGAACTTC.